This T cell receptor beta chain appears in the sequencing data of a study of beta chain features in type 1 diabetes. General study points: Patients' naive, central memory and regulatory TCRB repertoires appeared more alike than those of healthy donors. Among all four CD4+ subsets, Type 1 diabetes patients had TCRB CDR3s that were moderately but significantly shorter.

Note on this clone: Its target is unknown.

The whole isolated RNA underwent reverse transcription, so sequencing captured expressed TCRB transcripts. The protocol was immunoSEQ multiplex PCR, while the TCRdb copy is restricted to in-frame clones and leaves out a portion. This repertoire shows hundreds of thousands of clones, around an eighth found once; its top ten account for 0.02% to 0.025%. Every donor had blood drawn once into heparin, roughly 100 mL on average. The CDR3 sequence is 14 residues long. CDR1 and CDR2 from the germline V gene are SGHDT and YYEEEE. Trimming at V came to 4 bases and at J to 8 bases, leaving 9 bases not matched to a gene.

Sequenced input: naive CD4+ T cells from blood. This rearrangement joins TRBV5-6 to TRBJ2-1, with 7 bases identical to TRBD1. This sequence originates from a man between 18 and 35 years old with type 1 diabetes. CDR3 coding DNA: TGTGCCAGCAGCCCAAGGGGGCAAGGGGATGAGCAGTTCTTC. Amino acid sequence: CASSPRGQGDEQFF.